This T cell receptor (beta chain) was captured by sequencing in a study of CD8 T cells in ankylosing spondylitis (dated by TCRdb to about 2017). Concerning the study at large: T cell receptor beta repertoires were profiled in healthy donors and ankylosing spondylitis patients so that disease-linked TCR variants could be found. In total, the full study cohort was made up of approximately 99 healthy donors and 25 to 30 ankylosing spondylitis patients. Peripheral blood was sampled, and synovial fluid was additionally collected from ankylosing spondylitis patients.

Trimming takes 2 bases off V and 6 bases off J; junction bases not matched to a gene: 9. Measured from the cysteine to the phenylalanine, the CDR3 is 15 residues long. Only the CDR3 portion is preserved as DNA: 45 bases, with reading frame beginning at the first base. Taken from the germline V gene, the CDR1 and CDR2 loops are MGHRA and YSYEKL. The research as a whole found: Some TCR beta motif variants had previously been reported in synovial fluid and blood of reactive arthritis patients, which suggested common disease-initiation mechanisms. In peripheral blood, the disease-linked clones were found at relatively low frequencies and had a CD8+ phenotype. Blood from ankylosing spondylitis patients appeared to be characterized by a TCR beta motif composed of roughly 8 highly homologous amino acid variants. The disease-linked clones were reported to be significantly enriched in matched synovial fluid samples from ankylosing spondylitis patients.

Data came from an Illumina HiSeq 2500. TCR beta libraries were prepared by quantitative 5'-RACE with molecular barcodes. In the paper's pipeline: Disease-linked TCR variants were identified with a new computational method built on a probabilistic model of VDJ rearrangement. Through fastp at Q25 and MiXCR, TCRdb rebuilt clones from the public reads, retaining in-frame beta chains. Merged by CDR3 protein, the rows form single entries marked with the most common genes and DNA. These V and J calls derive from TCRdb rather than the authors' analysis. The sample table shows more than 400,000 distinct CDR3 sequences, and over 4% are seen once. The ten largest clones capture 3.5% of the sample. Concerning this clonotype: The target of this receptor is not known. No much larger clonotype is one base removed from it; base qualities were not supplied.

Sequencing used blood, either unsorted or a sorted T cell fraction (not recorded which). This clonotype was sampled from a male donor with ankylosing spondylitis. The rearranged segments are TRBV4-1 and TRBJ2-7; the junction holds 8 bases that match TRBD1. The nucleotide sequence reads TGCGCCAGCAGCCAATACGCGACAGGGGAGTCCGAGCAGTACTTC. Its coded protein is CASSQYATGESEQYF.